The rows below give T cell receptor beta chains drawn from one sample of a study of brain T cells in children with intractable seizures. Produced via immunoSEQ multiplex PCR; TCRdb's table is partial and in-frame only. This sample has about 76,000 clones, with under 95% found just once. The sequencing used peripheral blood, collected at surgery. These receptors were collected from a boy younger than two with tuberous sclerosis and intractable seizures. Both conserved end residues are part of each CDR3. Each record gives: CDR3 length, J gene, D gene, V gene, clone size, CDR3 protein, CDR3 DNA. A D gene is named only where the DNA matches it firmly. Only part of the rows carry a size: once, few, many, or a class if the clone is expanded.

>14|TRBJ1-2|.|TRBV5-4|few
CASSLDEGRLGYTF
TGTGCCAGCAGCTTGGATGAGGGTAGGCTTGGCTACACCTTC
>15|TRBJ1-3|.|TRBV7-6|.
CASSLGASSGNTIYF
TGTGCCAGCAGCTTAGGAGCGAGCTCTGGAAACACCATATATTTT
>14|TRBJ1-1|.|TRBV27|.
CASSSGGSKTEAFF
TGTGCCAGCAGTTCGGGAGGGTCCAAAACTGAAGCTTTCTTT
>15|TRBJ1-1|.|TRBV25-1|.
CASSESGLTNTEAFF
TGTGCCAGCAGTGAATCCGGACTCACGAACACTGAAGCTTTCTTT
>13|TRBJ2-1|.|TRBV15|.
CATSRDRWNEQFF
TGTGCCACCAGCAGAGATCGATGGAATGAGCAGTTCTTC
>11|TRBJ2-1|TRBD2|TRBV19|.
CATMTSREQFF
TGTGCCACCATGACTAGCCGGGAGCAGTTCTTC
>14|TRBJ2-5|.|TRBV6-1|once
CASSELAVQETQYF
TGTGCCAGCAGTGAATTGGCAGTCCAAGAGACCCAGTACTTC
>16|TRBJ2-3|.|TRBV7-9|.
CASSLGPGVGTDTQYF
TGTGCCAGCAGCTTAGGTCCGGGAGTGGGGACAGATACGCAGTATTTT
>11|TRBJ2-7|.|TRBV30|.
CAGGATYEQYF
TGTGCCGGGGGGGCGACCTACGAGCAGTACTTC
>16|TRBJ2-5|TRBD1|TRBV18|.
CASSPRDGTGEETQYF
TGTGCCAGCTCACCACGAGACGGGACAGGGGAAGAGACCCAGTACTTC
>12|TRBJ1-1|.|TRBV3-1/TRBV3-2|.
CASSPWGVGPFF
TGTGCCAGCAGCCCCTGGGGCGTAGGCCCTTTCTTT
>13|TRBJ2-1|.|TRBV18|.
CASSGKSYNEQFF
TGTGCCAGCTCAGGTAAATCCTACAATGAGCAGTTCTTC
>14|TRBJ1-6|.|TRBV19|few
CASRLTHRGSPLHF
TGTGCCAGTAGGCTGACCCACCGCGGTTCACCCCTCCACTTT
>14|TRBJ2-7|.|TRBV5-1|.
CASSYDWTDYEQYF
TGCGCCAGCAGTTACGATTGGACGGACTACGAGCAGTACTTC
>15|TRBJ2-7|TRBD1|TRBV2|.
CASSPSGQGAYEQYF
TGTGCCAGCAGCCCCTCGGGGCAGGGGGCATACGAGCAGTACTTC
>9|TRBJ2-2|.|TRBV20-1|.
CSARDYLFF
TGCAGTGCTAGAGACTATCTGTTTTTT
>15|TRBJ2-2|.|TRBV24-1|.
CATSDRRLVSGELFF
TGTGCCACCAGTGATAGAAGGTTGGTCTCCGGGGAGCTGTTTTTT
>15|TRBJ1-4|.|TRBV4-2|.
CASSQLRDIDEKLFF
TGTGCCAGCAGCCAACTCCGGGACATAGATGAAAAACTGTTTTTT
>16|TRBJ2-3|.|TRBV24-1|.
CATSDFVGGRTDTQYF
TGTGCCACCAGTGATTTCGTCGGGGGTCGCACAGATACGCAGTATTTT
>12|TRBJ1-1|.|TRBV12-3/TRBV12-4|.
CASSQEQGRAFF
TGTGCCAGCAGCCAAGAGCAGGGGCGGGCTTTCTTT
>19|TRBJ2-2|TRBD2|TRBV9|.
CASSYAPGLAGGITGELCF
TGTGCCAGCAGCTATGCCCCGGGACTAGCGGGAGGTATTACCGGGGAGCTGTGTTTT
>15|TRBJ1-5|.|TRBV6-5|once
CASRPGGASNQPQHF
TGTGCCAGCAGGCCAGGAGGGGCGTCTAATCAGCCCCAGCATTTT
>12|TRBJ2-1|.|TRBV27|.
CAVGRGYNEQFF
TGTGCCGTAGGCAGGGGATACAATGAGCAGTTCTTC
>17|TRBJ2-3|TRBD2|TRBV11-2|.
CASSLESPSGGRYTQYF
TGTGCCAGCAGCTTAGAATCCCCTAGCGGGGGTAGGTATACGCAGTATTTT
>12|TRBJ2-7|.|TRBV27|.
CASRGGPYEQYF
TGTGCCAGCAGAGGGGGGCCATACGAGCAGTACTTC
>17|TRBJ2-3|.|TRBV3-1/TRBV3-2|.
CASSLRLNSASTDTQYF
TGTGCCAGCAGCCTCCGTTTGAATAGTGCTAGCACAGATACGCAGTATTTT
>14|TRBJ2-4|TRBD2|TRBV11-2|.
CASRSLAGKNIQYF
TGTGCCAGCAGATCGCTAGCGGGGAAAAACATTCAGTACTTC
>14|TRBJ1-6|.|TRBV28|.
CASSSAVWNSPLHF
TGTGCCAGCAGTTCGGCGGTGTGGAATTCACCCCTCCACTTT
>13|TRBJ1-3|.|TRBV9|.
CASSVNSGNTIYF
TGTGCCAGCAGCGTTAACTCTGGAAACACCATATATTTT
>12|TRBJ2-2|.|TRBV6-5|.
CASSPVPGELFF
TGTGCCAGCAGTCCCGTGCCCGGGGAGCTGTTTTTT
>15|TRBJ1-1|.|TRBV5-4|.
CASSSSLRLNTEAFF
TGTGCCAGCAGCTCAAGCCTTAGGTTGAACACTGAAGCTTTCTTT
>16|TRBJ2-1|.|TRBV28|.
CASAGPGSSSYNEQFF
TGTGCCAGCGCCGGTCCAGGGTCGAGCTCCTACAATGAGCAGTTCTTC
>14|TRBJ2-3|TRBD2|TRBV10-3|.
CAISPGLAVDTQYF
TGTGCCATCAGTCCGGGACTAGCTGTAGATACGCAGTATTTT
>13|TRBJ2-1|.|TRBV6-5|.
CASKPGPYNEQFF
TGTGCCAGCAAGCCGGGTCCTTACAATGAGCAGTTCTTC
>17|TRBJ2-3|TRBD2|TRBV4-1|.
CASSQDPLAGVKDTQYF
TGCGCCAGCAGCCAAGACCCTCTAGCGGGAGTGAAGGATACGCAGTATTTT
>13|TRBJ2-2|TRBD2|TRBV29-1|once
CSTGTTNTGELFF
TGCAGCACTGGGACTACTAACACCGGGGAGCTGTTTTTT
>15|TRBJ2-7|TRBD2|TRBV6-5|.
CASRMTSGGPYEQYF
TGTGCCAGCAGAATGACTAGCGGGGGACCCTACGAGCAGTACTTC
>13|TRBJ2-3|.|TRBV28|.
CATQVPSTDTQYF
TGTGCCACCCAAGTCCCAAGCACAGATACGCAGTATTTT
>13|TRBJ2-7|.|TRBV10-3|few
CAIRPDSVYEQYF
TGTGCCATCAGGCCGGACTCGGTCTACGAGCAGTACTTC
>15|TRBJ2-1|TRBD2|TRBV6-6|.
CASSYLRPSGDEQFF
TGTGCCAGCAGTTACCTAAGGCCTAGCGGAGACGAGCAGTTCTTC
>15|TRBJ2-7|.|TRBV29-1|.
CSVALGQGPSYEQYF
TGCAGCGTTGCCTTGGGACAAGGACCTTCCTACGAGCAGTACTTC
>14|TRBJ1-1|TRBD1|TRBV9|.
CASSVEGWDSEAFF
TGTGCCAGCAGCGTAGAGGGATGGGACAGCGAAGCTTTCTTT
>16|TRBJ2-3|TRBD2|TRBV4-2|.
CASSQVGGISTDTQYF
TGTGCCAGCAGCCAAGTCGGGGGGATCAGCACAGATACGCAGTATTTT
>13|TRBJ2-7|.|TRBV12-3/TRBV12-4|.
CASSFLGVREQYF
TGTGCCAGCAGTTTTCTGGGAGTTAGGGAGCAGTACTTC
>16|TRBJ1-1|.|TRBV4-1|.
CASSQGGASGHTEAFF
TGCGCCAGCAGCCAAGGAGGGGCTTCGGGACACACTGAAGCTTTCTTT
>15|TRBJ2-2|TRBD1|TRBV11-3|.
CASSREGGGTGELFF
TGTGCCAGCAGCCGGGAAGGGGGCGGCACCGGGGAGCTGTTTTTT
>12|TRBJ2-7|.|TRBV6-4|.
CASGGGTYEQYF
TGTGCCAGCGGAGGGGGGACCTACGAGCAGTACTTC
>14|TRBJ2-7|.|TRBV19|.
CASSPPQVPYEQYF
TGTGCCAGTAGTCCCCCACAGGTACCCTACGAGCAGTACTTC
>16|TRBJ2-1|TRBD2|TRBV24-1|.
CATSEDREAIYNEQFF
TGTGCCACCAGTGAGGACCGGGAGGCTATTTACAATGAGCAGTTCTTC